The next 9 T cell receptor beta chains were all read from a single sample in a study of T cells expressing NK-cell markers. TCRdb reprocessed the 5' RACE reads and reports one entry per CDR3 protein, with no DNA. The sample data list just under 150,000 distinct CDR3 sequences. The specimen sequenced was blood T cells: a sorted CD56 or NKG2C T cell subset, CD4+ or CD8+ T cells, or bulk PBMC T cells (not recorded which). The receptor source for this set is a man in his late teens or twenties in good health.

The rearrangement joins TRBV24-1 to TRBJ2-5. The CDR3 loop spans 13 amino acids. Germline V lookup: CDR1 KGHDR, CDR2 SFDVKD. The CDR3 loop reads CATSVKGQETQYF.

The chain has TRBV18 and TRBJ2-7; the D call of TRBD1 rests on TCRdb alone, since no DNA is present to check it. There are 13 residues in the CDR3. CDR1 and CDR2 from the germline V gene are KGHSH and LQKENI. The CDR3 sequence is CASKTGGIYEQYF.

The V and J genes are TRBV11-2 and TRBJ2-1; TCRdb indicates TRBD1, and absent DNA this call remains unverified. The CDR3 sequence is 16 residues long. The germline gives CDR1 SGHAT, CDR2 FQNNGV. The CDR3 sequence: CASSLPAGTGGDEQFF.

This rearrangement joins TRBV18 to TRBJ2-1; with no DNA, the TCRdb D assignment of TRBD1 cannot be verified. Germline CDR1 and CDR2: KGHSH and LQKENI. CDR3 length: 18 amino acids. The CDR3 sequence: CASSLDRAAGMPYDEQFF.

The CDR3: CSATAVPGQGRMGETQYF. The J gene is TRBJ2-5, the V gene TRBV20-1; the D gene TCRdb calls, TRBD1, cannot be checked with no DNA. The CDR3 loop spans 18 amino acids. In germline, CDR1 is DFQATT, CDR2 SNEGSKA (reference sequence).

The chain recombines TRBV5-1 with TRBJ2-1. Germline V gene data show CDR1 as SGHRS and CDR2 as YFSETQ. CDR3 length equals 14 residues. The CDR3 spells CASSLEVLENEQFF. The full variable domain, with the rest looked up from reference TRBV5-1 and TRBJ2-1, is KAGVTQTPRYLIKTRGQQVTLSCSPISGHRSVSWYQQTPGQGLQFLFEYFSETQRNKGNFPGRFSGRQFSNSRSEMNVSTLELGDSALYLCASSLEVLENEQFFGPGTRLTVL.

The chain combines TRBV7-9 with TRBJ2-7; the TCRdb D gene call, TRBD1, has no DNA to confirm it. CDR1 and CDR2 (germline): SEHNR, FQNEAQ (reference sequence). The CDR3 extends over 15 amino acids. The CDR3 sequence: CASSLPTRTGSEQYF.

This rearrangement joins TRBV7-9 to TRBJ1-2; TCRdb lists TRBD1, though no DNA is available to test this call. The CDR3 length is 14 residues. Germline V lookup: CDR1 SEHNR, CDR2 FQNEAQ (reference sequence). The chain's CDR3 is CASSLGRGDYGYTF.

The CDR3 sequence is CASSRTSGSLYNEQFF. The chain joins TRBV7-9 to TRBJ2-1; TCRdb returns TRBD2, unconfirmable since there is no DNA. The CDR3 loop spans 16 amino acids. Germline CDR1 and CDR2: SEHNR and FQNEAQ (reference sequence).